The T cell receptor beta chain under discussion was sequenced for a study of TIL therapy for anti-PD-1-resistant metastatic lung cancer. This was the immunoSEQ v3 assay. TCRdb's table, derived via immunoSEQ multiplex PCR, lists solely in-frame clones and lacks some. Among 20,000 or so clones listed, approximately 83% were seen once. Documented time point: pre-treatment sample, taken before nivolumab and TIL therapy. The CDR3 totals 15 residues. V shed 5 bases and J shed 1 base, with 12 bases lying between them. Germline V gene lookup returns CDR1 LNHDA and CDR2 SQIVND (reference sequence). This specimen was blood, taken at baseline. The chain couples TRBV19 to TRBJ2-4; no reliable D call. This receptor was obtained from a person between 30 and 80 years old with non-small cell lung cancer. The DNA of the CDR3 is TGTGCCAGTAGTTACGGCGGTGGGGCCAAAAACATTCAGTACTTC. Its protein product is CASSYGGGAKNIQYF.